This TCR beta chain appears in the sequencing data of a study of cytomegalovirus exposure and HLA in healthy donors. There were likely unrecorded immune exposures, though donors were nominally healthy when sampled. With regard to this clone: The antigen is not known.

Overall study results and limits: HLA restriction was apparent for most CMV-associated TCR beta chains in a later analysis. Only CMV serostatus was available as immune exposure information.

In germline, CDR1 is MNHEY, CDR2 SVGAGI. Trimming removed 6 bases from V and 6 bases from J; junction bases left unmatched: 14. The CDR3 is 15 amino acids. The PCR had 60 Vbeta and 13 Jbeta primers. In the authors' workflow: There were some 87 million unique TCR beta chains by a later count, and some 11 million of them were shared. Sequencing used immunoSEQ multiplex PCR; TCRdb keeps in-frame clones, though not all of them. V, J and clone size reflect that table, while D and trimming were determined from the DNA. The data include about 130,000 clones; the top ten clones carry around 1.6%. V is TRBV6-5 and J is TRBJ2-7, with 7 positions matching TRBD1. What was sequenced was PBMCs. The receptor was derived from a young man in good health and CMV-seronegative. CDR3 nucleotides: TGTGCCAGCAGCCGCTGGACACCTGGGGACAGCGAGCAGTACTTC. Protein: CASSRWTPGDSEQYF.